This TCR beta chain emerged from a study of metastatic and nonmetastatic thyroid tumors (dated by TCRdb to the early 2020s). Regarding the complete study: For patients with malignant and with benign thyroid disease, the researchers compared repertoires between peripheral blood samples and tumor or nodule tissue samples.

Study-wide findings and limitations: In both blood and tumor samples, malignant tumors were reported to have significantly higher TCR beta diversity than benign nodules.

V loses 1 base of germline sequence and J loses 4 bases, and the interval between the two ends is 11 bases. Via the germline V gene, CDR1 is LGHNA and CDR2 YNFKEQ. The CDR3 contains 14 residues, cysteine and phenylalanine counted. Solely the CDR3 DNA is kept, with 42 bases framed from the first base. On this clone: Its antigen remains undetermined. Base qualities were left out, and no much larger clone turns up one base away.

Before undergoing thyroid surgery, none of the patients had been given any kind of treatment. Using T-cell receptor beta sequencing, the researchers looked back retrospectively at clinical samples from patients, gathered between the early 2010s and the late 2010s. The receptor library was made with PCR. TCRdb records Illumina HiSeq 4000 as the sequencer. The TCR beta-chain CDR3 region of each patient was profiled by high-throughput sequencing. The study's processing was this. Drawing on CDR3 differences between clinicopathological groups, the researchers built a classifier meant to tell apart patients with distant-metastatic papillary thyroid cancer. The Shannon index was used to assess repertoire diversity, and the Morisita-Horn index was used to assess tumor-blood repertoire similarity. TCRdb took the public reads, trimmed them with fastp at Q25, ran MiXCR for clone calling and kept in-frame beta chains. For this entry, the V and J calls and clone size follow TCRdb and not the study's own pipeline. Here the sample has 6,000 or so clones; 25% to 35% occur a single time. Less than 60% of the sample goes to the ten largest clones.

Sequencing was performed on adjacent normal tissue. The sequence joins TRBV4-2 to TRBJ2-7; perhaps TRBD1 is the D gene, with 6 bases matching. This receptor was taken from a female donor with papillary thyroid cancer or a benign thyroid nodule (not recorded which). Some clones in this sample may be carry-over from other donors' samples. CDR3 protein: CASSQGTQGYEQYF. The DNA is as follows: TGTGCCAGCAGCCAAGGGACCCAGGGGTACGAGCAGTACTTC.